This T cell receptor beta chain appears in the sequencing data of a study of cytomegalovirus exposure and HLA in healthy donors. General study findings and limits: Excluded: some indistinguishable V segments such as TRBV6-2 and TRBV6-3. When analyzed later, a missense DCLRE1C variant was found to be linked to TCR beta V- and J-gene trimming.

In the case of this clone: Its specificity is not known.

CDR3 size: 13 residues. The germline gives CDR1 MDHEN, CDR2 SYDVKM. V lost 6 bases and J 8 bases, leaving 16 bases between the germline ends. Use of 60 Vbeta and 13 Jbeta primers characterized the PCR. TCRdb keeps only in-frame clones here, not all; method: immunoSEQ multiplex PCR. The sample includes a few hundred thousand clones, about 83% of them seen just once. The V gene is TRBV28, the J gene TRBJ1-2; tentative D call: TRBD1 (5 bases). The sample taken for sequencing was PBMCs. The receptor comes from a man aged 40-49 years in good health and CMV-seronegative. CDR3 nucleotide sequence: TGTGCCAGCAGGACCTCAGGGTTGGGGGGCTACACCTTC. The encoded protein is CASRTSGLGGYTF.